This T cell receptor (beta chain) is drawn from a study of T cells in Graves' hyperthyroidism and ophthalmopathy. On the study more broadly: Specimen type is peripheral blood, collected at initial diagnosis prior to any treatment. Notes on the study in general: Stable hyperthyroidism was told apart from ophthalmopathy by a model built on 13 V-J features. In blood, most of the thyroid clonotypes expanded above 0.001 were also present.

Remarks on this clonotype: Its matching antigen is unknown.

Ophthalmopathy patients showed a Clinical Activity Score of at least 3, NOSPECS grade of at least 4 and duration under 3 months. Template material for amplifying TCR beta CDR3 regions consisted of RNA transcripts. The HTBI set primed first-round TCR CDR3 RT-PCR. TCRdb called the multiplex PCR reads again in MiXCR, with one record for every CDR3 protein. In the table there are 600,000 or so distinct CDR3 sequences, 13% to 15% of which are singletons. The sequenced material came from blood. The sequence came from a woman aged 18-30 years with Graves' ophthalmopathy.

The CDR3 is CAISDSNLAGGETQYF. CDR3 nucleotides: TGTGCCATCAGTGATTCCAATCTCGCGGGAGGAGAGACCCAGTACTTC. The genes are TRBV10-3 and TRBJ2-5, with TRBD2 identical over 8 bases. The germline V gene has CDR1 ENHRY and CDR2 SYGVKD. The CDR3 has 16 amino acids. Losses at the gene ends were 3 bases for V and 4 bases for J; bases not matched to a gene: 10.